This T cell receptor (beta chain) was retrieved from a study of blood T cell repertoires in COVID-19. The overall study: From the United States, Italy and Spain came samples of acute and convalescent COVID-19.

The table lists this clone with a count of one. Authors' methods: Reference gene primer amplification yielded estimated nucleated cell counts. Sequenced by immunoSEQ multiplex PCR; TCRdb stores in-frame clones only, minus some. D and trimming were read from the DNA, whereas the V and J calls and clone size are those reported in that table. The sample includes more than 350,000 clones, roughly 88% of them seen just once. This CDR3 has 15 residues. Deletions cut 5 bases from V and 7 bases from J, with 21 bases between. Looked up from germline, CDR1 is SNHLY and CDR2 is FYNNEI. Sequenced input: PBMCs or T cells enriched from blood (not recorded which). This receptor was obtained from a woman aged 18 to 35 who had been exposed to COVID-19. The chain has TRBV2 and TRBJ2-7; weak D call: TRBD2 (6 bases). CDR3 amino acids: CASSQPRDSLIEQYF. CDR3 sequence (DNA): TGTGCCAGCAGTCAACCCCGGGACTCTCTGATTGAGCAGTACTTC.